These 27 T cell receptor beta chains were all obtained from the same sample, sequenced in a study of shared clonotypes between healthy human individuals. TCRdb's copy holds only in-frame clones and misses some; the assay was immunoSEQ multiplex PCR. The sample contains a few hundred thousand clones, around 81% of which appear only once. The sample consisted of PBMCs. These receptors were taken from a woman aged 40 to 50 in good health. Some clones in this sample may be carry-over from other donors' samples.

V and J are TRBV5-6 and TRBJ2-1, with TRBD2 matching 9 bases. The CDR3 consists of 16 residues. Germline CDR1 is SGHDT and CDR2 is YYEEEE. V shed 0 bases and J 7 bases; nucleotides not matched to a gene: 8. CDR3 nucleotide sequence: TGTGCCAGCAGCTTGGTCCTCAGCGGGAGGTCGAATGAGCAGTTCTTC. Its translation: CASSLVLSGRSNEQFF.

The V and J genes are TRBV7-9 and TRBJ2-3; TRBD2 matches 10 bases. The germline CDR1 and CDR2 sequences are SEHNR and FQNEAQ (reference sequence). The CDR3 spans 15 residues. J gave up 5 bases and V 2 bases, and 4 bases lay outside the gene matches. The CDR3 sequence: CASSLKREGLDTQYF. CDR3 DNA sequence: TGTGCCAGCAGCTTAAAGCGGGAGGGCCTAGATACGCAGTATTTT.

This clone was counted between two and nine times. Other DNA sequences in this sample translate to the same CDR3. CDR3 residues: CASSLGASGEETQYF. CDR3 DNA: TGCGCCAGCAGCTTGGGGGCTTCAGGGGAGGAGACCCAGTACTTC. This chain uses TRBV5-1 with TRBJ2-5, with D possibly matching TRBD1 (6 bases). Trimming cost V 0 bases and J 5 bases, with 14 bases left between them. CDR3 length: 15 amino acids. Germline loops: CDR1 SGHRS, CDR2 YFSETQ.

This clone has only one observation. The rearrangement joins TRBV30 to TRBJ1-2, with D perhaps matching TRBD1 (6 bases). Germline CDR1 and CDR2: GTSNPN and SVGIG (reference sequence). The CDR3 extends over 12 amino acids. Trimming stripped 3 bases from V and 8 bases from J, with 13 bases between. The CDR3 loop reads CAWRTGSVGYTF. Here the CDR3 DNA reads TGTGCCTGGAGAACAGGGTCGGTCGGCTACACCTTC.

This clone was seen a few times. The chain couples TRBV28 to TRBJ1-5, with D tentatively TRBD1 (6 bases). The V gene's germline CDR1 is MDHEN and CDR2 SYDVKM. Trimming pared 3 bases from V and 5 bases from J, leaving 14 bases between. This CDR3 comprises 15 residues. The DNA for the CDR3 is TGTGCCAGCAGTTTGGGGGGGCGCGGGTATCAGCCCCAGCATTTT. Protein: CASSLGGRGYQPQHF.

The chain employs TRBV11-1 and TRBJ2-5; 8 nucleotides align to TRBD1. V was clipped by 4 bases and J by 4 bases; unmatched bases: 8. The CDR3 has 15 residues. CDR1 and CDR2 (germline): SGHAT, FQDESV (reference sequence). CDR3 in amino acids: CASSSPRGPGETQYF. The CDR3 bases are TGTGCCAGCAGCTCCCCCAGGGGGCCAGGAGAGACCCAGTACTTC. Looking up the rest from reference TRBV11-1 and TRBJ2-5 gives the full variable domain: EAEVAQSPRYKITEKSQAVAFWCDPISGHATLYWYRQILGQGPELLVQFQDESVVDDSQLPKDRFSAERLKGVDSTLKIQPAELGDSAMYLCASSSPRGPGETQYFGPGTRLLVL.

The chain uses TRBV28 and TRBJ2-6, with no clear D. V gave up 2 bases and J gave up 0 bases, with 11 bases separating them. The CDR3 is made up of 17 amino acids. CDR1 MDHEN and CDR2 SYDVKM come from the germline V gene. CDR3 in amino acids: CASSLRAGGSGANVLTF. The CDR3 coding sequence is TGTGCCAGCAGTTTAAGGGCAGGCGGCTCTGGGGCCAACGTCCTGACTTTC.

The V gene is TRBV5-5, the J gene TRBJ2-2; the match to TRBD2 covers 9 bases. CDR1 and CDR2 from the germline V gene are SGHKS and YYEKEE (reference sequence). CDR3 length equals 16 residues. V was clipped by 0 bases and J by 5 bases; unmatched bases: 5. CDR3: CASSLASAGGTGELFF. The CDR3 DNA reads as TGTGCCAGCAGCTTGGCCTCAGCGGGAGGAACCGGGGAGCTGTTTTTT.

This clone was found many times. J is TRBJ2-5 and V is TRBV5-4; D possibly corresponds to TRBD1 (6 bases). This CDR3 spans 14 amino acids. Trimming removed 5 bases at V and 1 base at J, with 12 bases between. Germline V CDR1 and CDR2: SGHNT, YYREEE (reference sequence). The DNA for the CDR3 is TGTGCCAGCAGTCGGACAGTCTTCCAAGAGACCCAGTACTTC. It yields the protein CASSRTVFQETQYF.

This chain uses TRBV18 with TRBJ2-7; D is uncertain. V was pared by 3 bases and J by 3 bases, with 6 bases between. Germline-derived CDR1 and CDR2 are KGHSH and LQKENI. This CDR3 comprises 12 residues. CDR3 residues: CASSPLGYEQYF. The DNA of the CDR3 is TGTGCCAGCTCACCCCTTGGCTACGAGCAGTACTTC.

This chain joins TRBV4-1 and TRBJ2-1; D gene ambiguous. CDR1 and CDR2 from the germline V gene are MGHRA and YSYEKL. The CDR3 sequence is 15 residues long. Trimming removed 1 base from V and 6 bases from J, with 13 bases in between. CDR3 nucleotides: TGCGCCAGCAGCCAAGTCGTAGCCCCAGGCAATGAGCAGTTCTTC. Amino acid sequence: CASSQVVAPGNEQFF.

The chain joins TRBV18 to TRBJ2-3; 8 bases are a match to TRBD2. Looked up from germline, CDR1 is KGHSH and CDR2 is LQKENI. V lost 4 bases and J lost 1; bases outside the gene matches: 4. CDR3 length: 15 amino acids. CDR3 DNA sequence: TGTGCCAGCTCACACCGGGAGGGCCGCACAGATACGCAGTATTTT. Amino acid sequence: CASSHREGRTDTQYF.

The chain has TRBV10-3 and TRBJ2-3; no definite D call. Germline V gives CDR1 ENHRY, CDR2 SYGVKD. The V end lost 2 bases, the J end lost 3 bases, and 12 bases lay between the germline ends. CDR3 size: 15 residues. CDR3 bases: TGTGCCATCAGTGAGCTTTTAATGGGGACAGATACGCAGTATTTT. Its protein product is CAISELLMGTDTQYF.

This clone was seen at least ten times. CDR3 DNA: TGTGCCAGCAGTTTGGCCATTGGAACTGAAGCTTTCTTT. Its translation: CASSLAIGTEAFF. J is TRBJ1-1 and V is TRBV6-6, with D uncertain. Germline CDR1 and CDR2: MNHNY and SVGAGI (reference sequence). V lost 4 bases and J 5 bases, leaving 11 bases between the germline ends. CDR3 length equals 13 residues.

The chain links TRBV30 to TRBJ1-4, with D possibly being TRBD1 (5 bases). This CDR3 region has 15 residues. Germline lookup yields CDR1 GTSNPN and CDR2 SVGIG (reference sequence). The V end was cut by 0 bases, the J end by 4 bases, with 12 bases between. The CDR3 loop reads CAWSVNAGYNEKLFF. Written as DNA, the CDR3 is TGTGCCTGGAGTGTAAACGCAGGGTATAATGAAAAACTGTTTTTT.

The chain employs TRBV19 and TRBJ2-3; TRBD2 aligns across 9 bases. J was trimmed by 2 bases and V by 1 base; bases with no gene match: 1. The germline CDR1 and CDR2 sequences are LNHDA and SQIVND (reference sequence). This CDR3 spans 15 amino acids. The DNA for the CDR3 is TGTGCCAGTAGTATAGGACTAGCGGACACAGATACGCAGTATTTT. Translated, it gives CASSIGLADTDTQYF.

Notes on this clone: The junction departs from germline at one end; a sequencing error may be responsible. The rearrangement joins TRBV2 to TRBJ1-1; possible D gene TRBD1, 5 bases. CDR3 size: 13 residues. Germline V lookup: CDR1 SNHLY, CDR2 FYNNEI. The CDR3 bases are TGTGCCAGCAGGGAAGGGGTTTTCACTGAAGCTTTCTTT. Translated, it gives CASREGVFTEAFF.

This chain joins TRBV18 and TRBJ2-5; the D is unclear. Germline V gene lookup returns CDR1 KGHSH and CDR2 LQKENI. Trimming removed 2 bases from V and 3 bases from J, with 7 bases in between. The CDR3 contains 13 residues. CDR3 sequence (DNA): TGTGCCAGCTCACCAGCCAGAAAAGAGACCCAGTACTTC. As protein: CASSPARKETQYF.

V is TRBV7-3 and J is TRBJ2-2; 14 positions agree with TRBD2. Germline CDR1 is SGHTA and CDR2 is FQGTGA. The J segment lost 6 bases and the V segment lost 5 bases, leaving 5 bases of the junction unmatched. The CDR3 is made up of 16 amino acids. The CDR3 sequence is CASSKTSGRGPGELFF. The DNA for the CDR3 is TGTGCCAGCAGCAAGACTAGCGGGAGGGGTCCCGGGGAGCTGTTTTTT.

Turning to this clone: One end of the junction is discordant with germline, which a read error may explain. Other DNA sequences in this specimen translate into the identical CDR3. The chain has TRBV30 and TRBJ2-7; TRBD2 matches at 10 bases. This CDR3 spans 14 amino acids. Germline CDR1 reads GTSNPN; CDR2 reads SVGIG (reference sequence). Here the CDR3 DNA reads TGCGCCTGGAGTCCTGGGCTAGCGGGAGACGAGCAGTACTTC. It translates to CAWSPGLAGDEQYF.

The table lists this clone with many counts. The CDR3 DNA reads as TGTGCCAGCGGACAGAACTCCTACGAGCAGTACTTC. As protein: CASGQNSYEQYF. The rearrangement links TRBV19 to TRBJ2-7; D might be TRBD1 (6 bases). Trimming cost V 9 bases and J 0 bases, with 9 bases left between them. This CDR3 spans 12 amino acids. Germline V gene lookup returns CDR1 LNHDA and CDR2 SQIVND (reference sequence).

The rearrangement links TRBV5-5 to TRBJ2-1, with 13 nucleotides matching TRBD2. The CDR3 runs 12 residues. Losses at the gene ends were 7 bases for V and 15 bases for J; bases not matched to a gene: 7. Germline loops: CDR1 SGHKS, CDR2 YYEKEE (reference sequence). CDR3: CASGLAGALGFF. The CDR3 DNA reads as TGTGCCAGCGGACTAGCGGGAGCCCTGGGGTTCTTC.

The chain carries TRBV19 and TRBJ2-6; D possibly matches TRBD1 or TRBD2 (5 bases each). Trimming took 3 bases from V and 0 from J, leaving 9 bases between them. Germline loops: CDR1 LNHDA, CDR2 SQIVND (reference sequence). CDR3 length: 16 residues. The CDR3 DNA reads TGTGCCAGTAGTATGGGACCGGACTCTGGGGCCAACGTCCTGACTTTC. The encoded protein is CASSMGPDSGANVLTF.

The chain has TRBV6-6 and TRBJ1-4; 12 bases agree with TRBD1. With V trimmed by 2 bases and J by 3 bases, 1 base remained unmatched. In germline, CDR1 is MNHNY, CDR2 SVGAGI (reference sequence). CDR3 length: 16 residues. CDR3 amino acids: CASSYGTGGPNEKLFF. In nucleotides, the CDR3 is TGTGCCAGCAGTTACGGGACAGGGGGCCCTAATGAAAAACTGTTTTTT.

The CDR3 DNA follows: TGTGCCAGCAGCTTAGCGGGCTCTAGCGCATTCCCCTACGAGCAGTACTTC. Protein product: CASSLAGSSAFPYEQYF. The chain has TRBV7-9 and TRBJ2-7; possible D gene TRBD2, 6 bases. CDR3 size: 17 residues. V was shortened by 0 bases and J by 2 bases, with 17 bases between the two germline ends. Germline values: CDR1 SEHNR, CDR2 FQNEAQ (reference sequence).

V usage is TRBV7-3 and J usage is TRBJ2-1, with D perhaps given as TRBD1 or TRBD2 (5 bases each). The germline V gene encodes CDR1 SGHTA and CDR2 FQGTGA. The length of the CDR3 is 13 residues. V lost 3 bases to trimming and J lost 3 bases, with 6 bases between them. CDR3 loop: CASSLRGYNEQFF. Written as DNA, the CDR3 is TGTGCCAGCAGCTTGAGGGGCTACAATGAGCAGTTCTTC.

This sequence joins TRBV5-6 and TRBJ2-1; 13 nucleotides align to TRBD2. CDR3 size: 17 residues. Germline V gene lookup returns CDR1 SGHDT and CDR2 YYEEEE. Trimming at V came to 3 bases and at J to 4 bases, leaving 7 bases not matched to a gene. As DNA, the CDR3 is TGTGCCAGCAGCTGGTACAGGGGACTAGCGGGGTACAATGAGCAGTTCTTC. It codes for CASSWYRGLAGYNEQFF.